These 10 T cell receptor beta chains were all obtained from the same sample, sequenced in a study of CD8 T cells in ankylosing spondylitis. TCRdb ran MiXCR on the 5' RACE reads and lists one entry per CDR3 protein. The sample holds around 330,000 distinct CDR3 sequences, approximately 10% seen once. The sequenced sample was blood, either unsorted or a sorted T cell fraction (not recorded which). The receptors come from a female donor with ankylosing spondylitis or in good health (not recorded which).

This clonotype was counted a few times. The chain uses TRBV12-3 or TRBV12-4 and TRBJ2-7; 7 bases are shared with TRBD1. The CDR3 totals 12 residues. V dropped 7 bases and J dropped 7; count of bases not matched to a gene: 7. In nucleotides, the CDR3 is TGTGCCAGCAAACAGGGGTCGGGGGAGCAGTACTTC. Protein product: CASKQGSGEQYF.

About this clonotype: One base away lies a much larger clone, so this may be a sequencing read error. This sequence joins TRBV27 and TRBJ1-2, with TRBD1 identical over 10 bases. CDR1 is MNHEY, CDR2 SMNVEV, per germline (reference sequence). There are 13 residues in the CDR3. The CDR3 coding sequence is TGTGCCAGCAGGGGGACAGGGGACTATGGCAACACCTTC. It yields the protein CASRGTGDYGNTF.

A few counts support this clonotype. Here the CDR3 DNA reads TGTGCCAGCAGCTCAAAGGGGTACTATGGCTACACCTTC. Amino acids: CASSSKGYYGYTF. V gene TRBV7-9 combines with J gene TRBJ1-2; D may be TRBD1 (5 bases). Germline V gene lookup returns CDR1 SEHNR and CDR2 FQNEAQ (reference sequence). Trimming left V 4 bases short and J 3 bases short, with 9 bases between. This CDR3 region has 13 residues.

The table lists this clonotype with a few counts. The V and J genes are TRBV2 and TRBJ2-2; 13 nucleotides line up with TRBD2. Germline V gene data show CDR1 as SNHLY and CDR2 as FYNNEI. With V trimmed by 6 bases and J by 6 bases, 4 bases remained unmatched. The CDR3 spans 15 residues. The CDR3 nucleotides read TGTGCCAGCAGCCTGACTAGCGGGGGGCCCGGGGAGCTGTTTTTT. It translates to CASSLTSGGPGELFF. Variable domain in full (rest from reference TRBV2 and TRBJ2-2): EPEVTQTPSHQVTQMGQEVILRCVPISNHLYFYWYRQILGQKVEFLVSFYNNEISEKSEIFDDQFSVERPDGSNFTLKIRSTKLEDSAMYFCASSLTSGGPGELFFGEGSRLTVL.

To note about this clonotype: With a much larger clone just one base away, this may be a read error. The V call is TRBV25-1, the J call TRBJ2-2; unclear D gene. CDR3 length equals 13 residues. The germline V gene has CDR1 MGHDK and CDR2 SYGVNS. In DNA, the CDR3 is TGTGACAGCGAGGCCCCCTCGCGGCGGGAGCTGTTTTTT. Encoded protein: CDSEAPSRRELFF.

CDR3 nucleotides: TGCAGTGAGGGTGAGTGTAGCCTGAACACTGAAGCTTTCTTT. Translated: CSEGECSLNTEAFF. The chain couples TRBV20-1 to TRBJ1-1; D is unresolved. Looked up from germline, CDR1 is DFQATT and CDR2 is SNEGSKA (reference sequence). The V and J ends lost 7 bases and 0 bases respectively, with 15 bases between them. The CDR3 runs 14 residues.

The rearrangement links TRBV12-3 or TRBV12-4 to TRBJ2-1, with D uncertain. This CDR3 region has 13 residues. Trimming left V 5 bases short and J 5 bases short, with 10 bases between. This CDR3 is CASSALENNEQFF. In DNA, the CDR3 is TGTGCCAGCAGTGCCCTTGAAAACAATGAGCAGTTCTTC.

This rearrangement joins TRBV12-3 or TRBV12-4 to TRBJ1-1; possibly TRBD1 for D (6 bases). V was cut by 4 bases and J by 4 bases, with 13 bases left in between. CDR3 length: 14 residues. The CDR3 here is CASSYAGGGTEAFF. The CDR3 region has the DNA TGTGCCAGCAGTTACGCCGGAGGGGGCACTGAAGCTTTCTTT.

This clonotype was counted many times. The rearrangement links TRBV20-1 to TRBJ1-5, with 8 bases lining up with TRBD1. The germline V gene encodes CDR1 DFQATT and CDR2 SNEGSKA (reference sequence). Trimming at V came to 5 bases and at J to 16 bases, leaving 10 bases not matched to a gene. The CDR3 has 11 residues. The CDR3 DNA follows: TGCAGTGCTCCCGAGGACAGGGTCCAACATTTT. It specifies CSAPEDRVQHF.

This clonotype was detected many times. The rearrangement joins TRBV5-1 to TRBJ1-5; TRBD1 matches at 8 bases. V trimming: 4 bases; J trimming: 1 base; junction bases outside the gene matches: 4. The CDR3 is made up of 15 amino acids. Germline V gene sequence: CDR1 SGHRS, CDR2 YFSETQ. The CDR3 nucleotides are TGCGCCAGCAGCACCGGACAGGGAAGCAATCAGCCCCAGCATTTT. Amino acid sequence: CASSTGQGSNQPQHF. The full variable domain, in which reference TRBV5-1 and TRBJ1-5 provide the parts outside the CDR3, is KAGVTQTPRYLIKTRGQQVTLSCSPISGHRSVSWYQQTPGQGLQFLFEYFSETQRNKGNFPGRFSGRQFSNSRSEMNVSTLELGDSALYLCASSTGQGSNQPQHFGDGTRLSIL.